The T cell receptor (beta chain) described here comes from a study of blood T cell repertoires in COVID-19. About the study: The United States, Italy and Spain supplied acute and convalescent COVID-19 samples.

In the authors' methods: Reference gene primers were amplified, and this amplification served to estimate nucleated cell counts. The protocol was immunoSEQ multiplex PCR, while the TCRdb copy is restricted to in-frame clones and leaves out a portion. V and J calls and clone size are copied from that table; D and trimming were computed from the DNA. The sample has approximately 300,000 clones; around 90% are singletons. Germline CDR1 reads SNHLY; CDR2 reads FYNNEI. This CDR3 contains 18 residues. V shed 1 base, J shed 7 bases, and the junction held 13 bases outside the gene matches. Sequencing was done on a sample of peripheral blood. This clonotype originated in a woman aged 25-40 years with COVID-19, enrolled during active disease. This sequence joins TRBV2 and TRBJ2-1; 10 bases are shared with TRBD1. DNA of the CDR3: TGTGCCAGCAGTGAAGTGGGGACAGGGGTATATTTTGGGAATGAGCAGTTCTTC. This encodes CASSEVGTGVYFGNEQFF.